These 27 T cell receptor beta chains were sequenced from one sample in a study of identical twins. One entry per CDR3 protein results from TCRdb running MiXCR on the 5' RACE reads. This table has approximately 670,000 distinct CDR3 sequences, around 5.7% appearing once. Sequenced input: naive T cells sorted from blood. Receptor source: a man younger than 35 in good health.

The genes are TRBV10-3 and TRBJ1-1, with D possibly TRBD1 on 6 matching bases. CDR3 size: 14 residues. The ends were cut back, 6 bases at V and 3 bases at J, with 14 bases in the middle. Germline CDR1 reads ENHRY; CDR2 reads SYGVKD. The CDR3 sequence: CAISGDRTDTEAFF. CDR3 coding DNA: TGTGCCATCAGCGGCGACAGGACGGACACTGAAGCTTTCTTT.

This clonotype was observed a handful of times. The chain couples TRBV5-1 to TRBJ1-1; 11 positions match TRBD1. Germline CDR1 and CDR2: SGHRS and YFSETQ. J lost 4 bases, V lost 5 bases, and 10 bases had no gene match. The CDR3 loop spans 16 amino acids. CDR3 nucleotides: TGCGCCAGCAGATATGGACAGGGGGCTCGAGGCACTGAAGCTTTCTTT. Amino acids: CASRYGQGARGTEAFF.

This clonotype came up a few times. The chain combines TRBV20-1 with TRBJ2-3, with TRBD2 matching over 7 bases. V was clipped by 5 bases and J by 2 bases; unmatched bases: 16. This CDR3 region has 17 residues. Germline values: CDR1 DFQATT, CDR2 SNEGSKA (reference sequence). The CDR3 loop is CSAPPVGAGIATDTQYF. CDR3 coding DNA: TGCAGTGCTCCACCCGTCGGAGCGGGGATAGCCACAGATACGCAGTATTTT.

This clonotype was recorded many times. The chain joins TRBV20-1 to TRBJ2-1; D may match TRBD1 or TRBD2 (5 bases each). The germline gives CDR1 DFQATT, CDR2 SNEGSKA (reference sequence). V lost 7 bases to trimming and J lost 0 bases, with 16 bases between them. This CDR3 contains 15 residues. The CDR3 sequence: CSVRGLTSSYNEQFF. CDR3 DNA: TGCAGTGTGAGGGGCCTTACGAGCTCCTACAATGAGCAGTTCTTC.

This clonotype was detected a few times. V is TRBV14 and J is TRBJ1-6; 7 nucleotides line up with TRBD1. With V trimmed by 4 bases and J by 1 base, 4 bases remained unmatched. This CDR3 region has 16 residues. CDR1 SGHDN and CDR2 FVKESK come from the germline V gene. The CDR3 DNA reads TGTGCCAGCAGCCGCTCAGGGGGATCCTATAATTCACCCCTCCACTTT. Amino acid sequence: CASSRSGGSYNSPLHF.

This clonotype came up a few times. The chain combines TRBV5-1 with TRBJ2-5; 10 bases fit TRBD2. The V segment lost 2 bases and the J segment 5 bases; nucleotides outside the gene matches: 12. CDR3 length: 17 amino acids. Germline assignment: CDR1 SGHRS and CDR2 YFSETQ. The CDR3 region has the DNA TGCGCCAGCAGCTTACCAGATAACGGACTAGCGGAGGAGACCCAGTACTTC. Translating it yields CASSLPDNGLAEETQYF. Drawing the rest from reference TRBV5-1 and TRBJ2-5, the complete variable domain is KAGVTQTPRYLIKTRGQQVTLSCSPISGHRSVSWYQQTPGQGLQFLFEYFSETQRNKGNFPGRFSGRQFSNSRSEMNVSTLELGDSALYLCASSLPDNGLAEETQYFGPGTRLLVL.

The rearrangement links TRBV14 to TRBJ2-5; TRBD1 agrees at 8 bases. The V gene's germline CDR1 is SGHDN and CDR2 FVKESK. The CDR3 runs 16 residues. Trimming took 4 bases from V and 2 from J; bases not matched to a gene: 9. The CDR3 DNA reads as TGTGCCAGCAGCCCCCCCGTGGGGACAGGACAAGAGACCCAGTACTTC. It specifies CASSPPVGTGQETQYF.

The sample holds a few counts of this clonotype. The chain employs TRBV12-3 or TRBV12-4 and TRBJ2-3, with D perhaps TRBD2 (5 bases). The CDR3 length is 15 residues. V lost 6 bases and J 0 bases, leaving 13 bases between the germline ends. DNA of the CDR3: TGTGCCAGCAGGCCGCCGGGATCAAGCACAGATACGCAGTATTTT. Translation: CASRPPGSSTDTQYF.

This clonotype was counted between two and nine times. The chain combines TRBV20-1 with TRBJ2-3, with TRBD2 identical over 11 bases. V was pared by 2 bases and J by 14 bases, with 6 bases of the junction left unmatched. The germline V gene encodes CDR1 DFQATT and CDR2 SNEGSKA (reference sequence). The CDR3 length is 12 residues. The CDR3 bases are TGCAGTGCTAGATTAGCGGGGGGGGACCGGTATTTT. This sequence encodes CSARLAGGDRYF.

This clonotype appeared many times. This chain uses TRBV20-1 with TRBJ2-5, with 10 nucleotides matching TRBD1. This CDR3 is built from 12 residues. The germline V gene encodes CDR1 DFQATT and CDR2 SNEGSKA (reference sequence). J gave up 5 bases and V 6 bases, and 3 bases lay outside the gene matches. In DNA, the CDR3 is TGCAGTGCGGGGACAGGGGTCGAGACCCAGTACTTC. This translates into CSAGTGVETQYF.

In the case of this clonotype: This sequence may be a read error, since a much larger clone differs from it by one base. The chain couples TRBV18 to TRBJ2-7, with 7 positions matching TRBD1. CDR1 KGHSH and CDR2 LQKENI come from the germline V gene. V trimming: 2 bases; J trimming: 3 bases; junction bases outside the gene matches: 4. The CDR3 has 14 amino acids. The CDR3 DNA follows: TGTGCCAGCTCACCAACGGGACAGCACTACGAGCAGTACTTC. Its protein is CASSPTGQHYEQYF.

Many counts were recorded for this clonotype. The chain has TRBV6-1 and TRBJ1-2, with D hard to call. The CDR3 is 15 amino acids. Germline V gene data show CDR1 as MNHNS and CDR2 as SASEGT. Trimming left V 4 bases short and J 5 bases short, with 17 bases between. The CDR3 DNA follows: TGTGCCAGCAGTGCCCTCCTGGGCAGATCGTATGGCTACACCTTC. Amino acids: CASSALLGRSYGYTF.

This clonotype was counted between two and nine times. The chain joins TRBV23-1 to TRBJ2-3; the D gene is possibly TRBD2 (6 bases). TRBV23-1 is given ORF status, its function remaining uncertain. Trimming left V 0 bases short and J 5 bases short, with 30 bases between. The CDR3 runs to 21 residues. CDR3 region: CASSQSKPRVFLAASVDTQYF. In nucleotides, the CDR3 is TGCGCCAGCAGTCAATCGAAGCCCAGAGTATTCTTAGCGGCGTCGGTAGATACGCAGTATTTT.

Only a few counts were recorded for this clonotype. The rearrangement uses TRBV12-3 or TRBV12-4 and TRBJ2-3; D unresolved. The CDR3 extends over 12 amino acids. Deletions cut 3 bases from V and 10 bases from J, with 11 bases between. DNA of the CDR3: TGTGCCAGCAGTTTTTATACGAAGGCGCAGTATTTT. Residues: CASSFYTKAQYF.

The V gene is TRBV18, the J gene TRBJ2-7; TRBD2 agrees at 9 bases. The CDR3 spans 15 residues. The germline CDR1 and CDR2 sequences are KGHSH and LQKENI. After removal of 6 bases from V and 2 bases from J, the junction contained 8 bases not matched to a gene. The CDR3 loop reads CASSSIAGVPYEQYV. DNA of the CDR3: TGTGCCAGCTCGTCTATAGCGGGAGTCCCCTACGAGCAGTACGTC.

This clonotype was detected ten times or more. The chain couples TRBV7-2 to TRBJ2-7; 8 bases are a match to TRBD2. Per the germline V gene, CDR1 is SGHTA and CDR2 is FQGNSA. CDR3 length: 15 residues. V trimming: 4 bases; J trimming: 3 bases; junction bases outside the gene matches: 8. The CDR3 nucleotides are TGTGCCAGCAGCTCCACTAGCGGAGGATACTACGAGCAGTACTTC. It encodes CASSSTSGGYYEQYF. Full variable domain (remainder filled in from reference TRBV7-2 and TRBJ2-7): GAGVSQSPSNKVTEKGKDVELRCDPISGHTALYWYRQSLGQGLEFLIYFQGNSAPDKSGLPSDRFSAERTGGSVSTLTIQRTQQEDSAVYLCASSSTSGGYYEQYFGPGTRLTVT.

This clonotype was seen repeatedly, ten times or more. CDR3 nucleotide sequence: TGTGCCAGCAGTTACAGGGCTAGCGCCTACTACGAGCAGTACTTC. Translating it yields CASSYRASAYYEQYF. The chain joins TRBV6-2 or TRBV6-3 to TRBJ2-7, with D possibly matching TRBD2 (6 bases). The CDR3 totals 15 residues. V gave up 2 bases and J gave up 3 bases, with 14 bases separating them. Germline V gene lookup returns CDR1 MNHEY and CDR2 SVGEGT.

The chain combines TRBV29-1 with TRBJ2-7; 7 bases fit TRBD1. Germline assignment: CDR1 SQVTM and CDR2 ANQGSEA. This CDR3 spans 14 amino acids. The J segment lost 2 bases and the V segment lost 7 bases, leaving 11 bases of the junction unmatched. CDR3 nucleotides: TGCAGCGCCGCCTTTCGGACAGGAACCTACGAGCAGTACTTC. It codes for CSAAFRTGTYEQYF.

The rearrangement joins TRBV4-1 to TRBJ2-5; 7 bases fit TRBD2. The CDR3 is made up of 17 amino acids. V shed 0 bases, J shed 2 bases, and the junction held 9 bases outside the gene matches. Germline V gives CDR1 MGHRA, CDR2 YSYEKL. This CDR3 reads CASSQDGASGIQETQYF. The DNA of the CDR3 is TGCGCCAGCAGCCAAGATGGGGCTAGCGGAATTCAAGAGACCCAGTACTTC.

The chain joins TRBV6-5 to TRBJ2-1, with no clear D. Looked up from germline, CDR1 is MNHEY and CDR2 is SVGAGI. CDR3 length: 16 residues. V was clipped by 4 bases and J by 8 bases, with 21 bases between them. CDR3 in DNA: TGTGCCAGCAGTTCCTCCCCGGTAGCTGTTCATGATGAGCAGTTCTTC. It codes for CASSSSPVAVHDEQFF.

The table lists this clonotype with a few counts. The chain is built from TRBV6-1 and TRBJ2-3; 7 bases map to TRBD2. V was clipped by 4 bases and J by 0 bases; unmatched bases: 4. From germline, CDR1 is MNHNS and CDR2 SASEGT. The CDR3 contains 15 residues. For the CDR3, the DNA is TGTGCCAGCAGTGCCCGGGACTACAGCACAGATACGCAGTATTTT. This codes for CASSARDYSTDTQYF.

Many counts were recorded for this clonotype. CDR3: CASSPGLARSYEQYV. Written as DNA, the CDR3 is TGCGCCAGCAGTCCGGGACTAGCGAGATCCTACGAGCAGTACGTC. V gene TRBV10-2 combines with J gene TRBJ2-7; TRBD2 agrees at 10 bases. The J segment lost 1 base and the V segment lost 5 bases, leaving 5 bases of the junction unmatched. Germline lookup yields CDR1 WSHSY and CDR2 SAAADI. CDR3 length equals 15 residues.

The chain uses TRBV5-1 and TRBJ2-5; no reliable D call. V lost 4 bases and J 5 bases, leaving 15 bases between the germline ends. The CDR3 has 14 amino acids. CDR1 is SGHRS, CDR2 YFSETQ, per germline. The CDR3 is CASSQEASRETQYF. CDR3 nucleotides: TGCGCCAGCAGCCAAGAGGCGAGCAGGGAGACCCAGTACTTC.

This clonotype was picked up many times. The CDR3 here is CSASSLSRATSTDTQYF. DNA for the CDR3: TGCAGTGCTTCCAGTCTTAGTCGAGCGACAAGCACAGATACGCAGTATTTT. The chain recombines TRBV20-1 with TRBJ2-3; D is undetermined. V lost 5 bases and J lost 0, with 21 bases in between. From germline, CDR1 is DFQATT and CDR2 SNEGSKA (reference sequence). CDR3 length: 17 amino acids.

This clonotype has only a few counts. The rearrangement uses TRBV7-6 and TRBJ2-7, with D possibly matching TRBD2 (5 bases). This CDR3 is built from 13 residues. Trimming shortened V by 5 bases and J by 5 bases, and 13 bases separated the two germline ends. Germline V CDR1 and CDR2: SGHVS, FNYEAQ. The CDR3 sequence is CASSPRRGNEQYF. The CDR3 DNA reads TGTGCCAGCAGCCCAAGACGGGGTAACGAGCAGTACTTC. Looking up the rest from reference TRBV7-6 and TRBJ2-7 gives the full variable domain: GAGVSQSPRYKVTKRGQDVALRCDPISGHVSLYWYRQALGQGPEFLTYFNYEAQQDKSGLPNDRFSAERPEGSISTLTIQRTEQRDSAMYRCASSPRRGNEQYFGPGTRLTVT.

The chain is built from TRBV20-1 and TRBJ2-7; maybe TRBD2 (6 bases). Trimming removed 6 bases from V and 0 bases from J, with 15 bases in between. The V gene's germline CDR1 is DFQATT and CDR2 SNEGSKA (reference sequence). This CDR3 contains 14 residues. The CDR3 DNA follows: TGCAGTGCCACTCTGGGCGGGGACTCCTACGAGCAGTACTTC. It yields the protein CSATLGGDSYEQYF.

The rearrangement uses TRBV3-1 and TRBJ2-2; 10 bases match TRBD2. V shed 1 base and J 4 bases; nucleotides not matched to a gene: 18. The CDR3 length is 21 residues. Germline-derived CDR1 and CDR2 are LGHDT and YNNKEL (reference sequence). The CDR3 region has the DNA TGTGCCAGCAGCCAAGTTTTAAATAGTGGTAGCGGGAGGCCCCGCACCGGGGAGCTGTTTTTT. Translation gives CASSQVLNSGSGRPRTGELFF.